This TCR beta chain was recovered during a study of human T cells and chemical hapten exposure. As for the study in general: TCR yields differed between samples (mainly from small differences in pooled library volume).

The total RNA was obtained from whole blood that was not fractionated. Attachment of unique molecular identifiers to individual cDNA molecules was performed in the library. Original methodology: Individual samples carried between about 23,224 and 700,000 TCRs, with 95,638 as the median. TCRdb used MiXCR to reprocess the reads, holding one entry per CDR3 protein. For this entry, the V and J calls and clone size follow TCRdb and not the study's own pipeline. Seen here are about 120,000 distinct CDR3 sequences, more than 8.5% observed once, and the top ten hold roughly 1.5%. Overall study findings and caveats: DPC sensitization produced no change in TCRs with frequency above 1 in 1000.

This clonotype was observed many times. Its antigen is not identified. The receptor's source is a human donor in good health. Some clones in this sample may be carry-over from other donors' samples. The sample consisted of whole blood.

The CDR3 here is CSARDLTGANSPLHF. CDR3 coding DNA: TGCAGTGCTAGAGATCTTACGGGGGCTAATTCACCCCTCCACTTT. The genes are TRBV20-1 and TRBJ1-6; D might be TRBD1 (6 bases). Trimming shortened V by 0 bases and J by 6 bases, and 12 bases separated the two germline ends. There are 15 residues in the CDR3. The germline gives CDR1 DFQATT, CDR2 SNEGSKA (reference sequence).